In its sample, the clone carrying this TCR beta chain was seen once. Trimming shortened V by 6 bases and J by 9 bases, and 13 bases separated the two germline ends. The CDR3 is 11 amino acids. Germline V gene sequence: CDR1 DFQATT, CDR2 SNEGSKA (reference sequence). How the authors handled the data: The authors estimated nucleated cell counts from reference gene primer amplification. This table comes from immunoSEQ multiplex PCR, and its TCRdb copy is limited to in-frame clones, with some not included. The V and J calls and clone size come from that table; D and trimming were worked out from the DNA. The table has approximately 230,000 clones, approximately 80% seen once; the top ten hold approximately 15%. Participants' reported clinical history set cohort assignment. These data belong to a study of blood T cell repertoires in COVID-19. Study context: Sources were T cells, B-cell-depleted T cells, or PBMCs; the material itself was cDNA or gDNA.

V is TRBV20-1 and J is TRBJ2-3; weak D call: TRBD2 (6 bases). This receptor was taken from a man between 35 and 55 years old who had recovered from COVID-19. Sequencing was carried out using PBMCs or T cells enriched from blood (not recorded which). Here the CDR3 reads CSAAGRGTQYF. CDR3 coding DNA: TGCAGTGCAGCCGGGCGGGGCACGCAGTATTTT.